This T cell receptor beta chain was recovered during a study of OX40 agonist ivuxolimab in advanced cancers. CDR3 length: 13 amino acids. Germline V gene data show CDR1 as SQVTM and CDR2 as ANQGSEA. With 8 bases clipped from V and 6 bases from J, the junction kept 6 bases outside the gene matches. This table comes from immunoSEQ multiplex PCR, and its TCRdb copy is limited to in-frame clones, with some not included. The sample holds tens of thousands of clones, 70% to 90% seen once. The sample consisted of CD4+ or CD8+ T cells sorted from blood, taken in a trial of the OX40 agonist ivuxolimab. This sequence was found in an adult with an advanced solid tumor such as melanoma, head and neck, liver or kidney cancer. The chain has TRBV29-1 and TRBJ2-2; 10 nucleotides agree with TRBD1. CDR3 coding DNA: TGCAGCATACGGACAGGGGGAGCCGGGGAGCTGTTTTTT. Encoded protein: CSIRTGGAGELFF.